This TCR beta chain emerged from a study of T cell responses to AZD1222 COVID-19 vaccine. Using immunoSEQ multiplex PCR, the repertoire was profiled, and TCRdb retains in-frame clones only, with some absent. The top ten clones hold around 0.98% of a sample with about 160,000 clones, roughly nine tenths of them seen once. Germline V lookup: CDR1 GTSNPN, CDR2 SVGIG (reference sequence). V dropped 4 bases and J dropped 2; count of bases not matched to a gene: 8. The CDR3 contains 15 residues. This clonotype was sampled from an adult who received the AZD1222 COVID-19 vaccine. The source material was peripheral blood, sampled 28 days after the second AZD1222 dose. This rearrangement joins TRBV30 to TRBJ1-2; TRBD1 aligns across 9 bases. CDR3 nucleotides: TGTGCCTGGAAAAGGGACAGGGTTCTCAACTATGGCTACACCTTC. This codes for CAWKRDRVLNYGYTF.